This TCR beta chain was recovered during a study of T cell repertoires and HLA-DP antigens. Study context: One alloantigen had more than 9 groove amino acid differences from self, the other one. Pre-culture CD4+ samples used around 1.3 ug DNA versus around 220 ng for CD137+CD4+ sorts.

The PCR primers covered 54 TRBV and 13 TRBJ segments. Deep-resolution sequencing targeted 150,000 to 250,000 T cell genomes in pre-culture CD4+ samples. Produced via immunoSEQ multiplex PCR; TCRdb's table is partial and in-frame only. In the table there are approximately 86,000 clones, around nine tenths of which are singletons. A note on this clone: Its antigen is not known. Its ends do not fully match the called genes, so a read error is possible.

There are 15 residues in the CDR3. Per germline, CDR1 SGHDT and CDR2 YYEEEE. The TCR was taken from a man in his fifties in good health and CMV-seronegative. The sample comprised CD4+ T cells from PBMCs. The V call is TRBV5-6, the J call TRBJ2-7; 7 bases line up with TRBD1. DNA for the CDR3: TGTGCCAGCAGCCCCCGGGACAGAGACTCCTCCGAGCAGTACTTC. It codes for CASSPRDRDSSEQYF.